Shown below are 20 T cell receptor beta chains from a single sample sequenced in a study of patients and donors after allogeneic stem cell transplantation. TCRdb ran MiXCR on the RT-PCR reads and lists one entry per CDR3 protein. The sample carries about 150,000 distinct CDR3 sequences, about two fifths recorded once. The sample taken for sequencing was blood, either unsorted or a sorted T cell fraction (not recorded which). The receptors shown here come from a human donor who was either an allogeneic HSCT recipient or a stem cell or donor lymphocyte infusion donor (not recorded which). It is not recorded whose cells these are; they may come from a transplant donor.

This clonotype has more than one count but fewer than ten. The chain uses TRBV2 and TRBJ1-2; D gene uncertain. Trimming shortened V by 4 bases and J by 4 bases, and 19 bases separated the two germline ends. CDR3 length: 16 residues. The germline CDR1 and CDR2 sequences are SNHLY and FYNNEI. Here the CDR3 DNA reads TGTGCCAGCAGTGGCCCGAGGAAGGAAGACATCTATGGCTACACCTTC. Encoded protein: CASSGPRKEDIYGYTF. The entire variable domain, with the rest obtained from reference TRBV2 and TRBJ1-2, is as follows: EPEVTQTPSHQVTQMGQEVILRCVPISNHLYFYWYRQILGQKVEFLVSFYNNEISEKSEIFDDQFSVERPDGSNFTLKIRSTKLEDSAMYFCASSGPRKEDIYGYTFGSGTRLTVV.

The chain recombines TRBV20-1 with TRBJ1-4; D perhaps matches TRBD1 (6 bases). The V gene's germline CDR1 is DFQATT and CDR2 SNEGSKA (reference sequence). This CDR3 has 14 residues. The V and J ends lost 6 bases and 3 bases respectively, with 14 bases between them. CDR3 region: CSAVTPGANEKLFF. CDR3 in DNA: TGCAGTGCCGTCACCCCAGGGGCTAATGAAAAACTGTTTTTT.

The CDR3 spells CASSDRGQYSGNTIYF. The DNA of the CDR3 is TGCGCCAGCAGCGATCGGGGACAATACTCTGGAAACACCATATATTTT. The chain combines TRBV5-1 with TRBJ1-3; TRBD1 is a possible D gene (6 bases). The CDR3 totals 16 residues. The V gene's germline CDR1 is SGHRS and CDR2 YFSETQ. V lost 4 bases to trimming and J lost 0 bases, with 14 bases between them.

V and J are TRBV12-5 and TRBJ1-1; D is ambiguous. This CDR3 contains 13 residues. The germline CDR1 and CDR2 sequences are LGHNT and FRNRAP. With 5 bases removed from V and 0 bases from J, the gap between germline ends came to 7 bases. This CDR3 reads CASGLEMNTEAFF. CDR3 nucleotides: TGTGCTAGTGGTCTGGAGATGAACACTGAAGCTTTCTTT.

This chain uses TRBV7-9 with TRBJ2-1; possible D gene TRBD2, 6 bases. Germline CDR1 SEHNR, CDR2 FQNEAQ (reference sequence). CDR3 length: 15 residues. V shed 5 bases and J shed 0 bases, with 11 bases lying between them. The CDR3 region is CASSGDFGSYNEQFF. The CDR3 DNA reads TGTGCCAGCAGCGGGGACTTCGGCTCCTACAATGAGCAGTTCTTC.

As concerns this clonotype: The junction differs from germline at one of its ends, possibly a read error. The chain uses TRBV4-2 and TRBJ1-5; D remains ambiguous. In germline, CDR1 is LGHNA, CDR2 YNFKEQ. The CDR3 consists of 16 residues. The CDR3 is CASSQDSGRFNQHQHF. CDR3 bases: TGTGCCAGCAGCCAAGATAGCGGCCGTTTCAATCAGCACCAGCATTTT.

This clonotype showed up many times. V usage is TRBV2 and J usage is TRBJ2-1, with D maybe TRBD1 (6 bases). This CDR3 comprises 15 residues. In germline, CDR1 is SNHLY, CDR2 FYNNEI. Deletions cut 5 bases from V and 3 bases from J, with 14 bases between. The CDR3 nucleotides read TGTGCCAGCAGTCCCATGACAGGATACTACAATGAGCAGTTCTTC. Amino acid sequence: CASSPMTGYYNEQFF. Combining the CDR3 with reference TRBV2 and TRBJ2-1 gives the whole variable domain EPEVTQTPSHQVTQMGQEVILRCVPISNHLYFYWYRQILGQKVEFLVSFYNNEISEKSEIFDDQFSVERPDGSNFTLKIRSTKLEDSAMYFCASSPMTGYYNEQFFGPGTRLTVL.

Notes on this clonotype: This may be a read error: a much more frequent sequence differs by one nucleotide. The CDR3 does not close with the conserved phenylalanine or tryptophan, likely indicating a read error. V and J are TRBV28 and TRBJ1-2; D may be TRBD1 (5 bases). The CDR3 covers 16 residues. Per the germline V gene, CDR1 is MDHEN and CDR2 is SYDVKM. V lost 3 bases and J 5 bases, leaving 19 bases between the germline ends. This chain's CDR3 is CASSFGVTERIYGYTY. The CDR3 DNA is TGTGCCAGCAGTTTTGGGGTGACAGAACGGATATATGGCTACACCTAC.

The V call is TRBV6-6, the J call TRBJ1-5; D might be TRBD1 (6 bases). The CDR3 has 14 amino acids. Deletions cut 6 bases from V and 1 base from J, with 10 bases between. Germline V gives CDR1 MNHNY, CDR2 SVGAGI (reference sequence). The CDR3 spells CASSLGQSNQPQHF. In nucleotides, the CDR3 is TGTGCCAGCAGCCTCGGACAGAGCAATCAGCCCCAGCATTTT.

The table lists this clonotype with a count of one. The rearrangement uses TRBV9 and TRBJ1-1; TRBD1 aligns across 9 bases. Looked up from germline, CDR1 is SGDLS and CDR2 is YYNGEE. V shed 4 bases, J shed 8 bases, and the junction held 6 bases outside the gene matches. CDR3 length: 13 amino acids. The CDR3 DNA reads as TGTGCCAGCAGCACCACAGGGGGCATCGAAGCTTTCTTT. Translated: CASSTTGGIEAFF.

This clonotype occurred a few times. The chain carries TRBV7-9 and TRBJ2-5; D could derive from TRBD1 or TRBD2 (5 bases each). CDR1 and CDR2 from the germline V gene are SEHNR and FQNEAQ (reference sequence). This CDR3 has 14 amino acids. Trimming pared 1 base from V and 5 bases from J, leaving 11 bases between. In nucleotides, the CDR3 is TGTGCCAGCAGCTTAGAATCGGGACGGGAGACCCAGTACTTC. It specifies CASSLESGRETQYF.

CDR3 loop: CASSRTSGATAKNIQYF. As DNA, the CDR3 is TGTGCCAGCAGCCGGACTAGCGGGGCCACAGCCAAAAACATTCAGTACTTC. The chain employs TRBV6-2 or TRBV6-3 and TRBJ2-4, with 12 bases that match TRBD2. The CDR3 length is 17 residues. Germline V gene lookup returns CDR1 MNHEY and CDR2 SVGEGT. Losses at the gene ends were 6 bases for V and 0 bases for J; bases not matched to a gene: 6.

The J gene is TRBJ2-1, the V gene TRBV28; 8 bases line up with TRBD1. Germline CDR1 is MDHEN and CDR2 is SYDVKM. V was clipped by 7 bases and J by 0 bases; unmatched bases: 2. The CDR3 runs 14 residues. The CDR3 coding sequence is TGTGCCAGCATCACAGGGGGCTCCTACAATGAGCAGTTCTTC. Translation: CASITGGSYNEQFF.

The J gene is TRBJ1-1, the V gene TRBV10-3, with D perhaps matching TRBD1 (5 bases). CDR1 is ENHRY, CDR2 SYGVKD, per germline. The CDR3 extends over 15 amino acids. V lost 6 bases and J 3 bases, leaving 17 bases between the germline ends. CDR3 amino acids: CAIRGSRETHTEAFF. The CDR3, as DNA: TGTGCCATCAGGGGGAGCAGGGAGACCCACACTGAAGCTTTCTTT.

The chain is built from TRBV12-3 or TRBV12-4 and TRBJ2-2; D gene ambiguous. V lost 1 base, J lost 2 bases, and 2 bases lay in between. The CDR3 extends over 13 amino acids. The CDR3 protein is CASSLDNTGELFF. The CDR3 DNA follows: TGTGCCAGCAGTTTAGATAACACCGGGGAGCTGTTTTTT.

This clonotype showed up just a few times. The chain joins TRBV28 to TRBJ1-5, with D tentatively TRBD1 (5 bases). CDR1 is MDHEN, CDR2 SYDVKM, per germline. The CDR3 sequence is 17 residues long. The V gene lost 3 bases and the J gene lost 0 bases, with 15 bases spanning the gap. In DNA form, the CDR3 reads TGTGCCAGCAGTTTGCGCGCCGGGGGGACTAGCAATCAGCCCCAGCATTTT. The encoded protein is CASSLRAGGTSNQPQHF.

This rearrangement joins TRBV7-3 to TRBJ1-6, with TRBD1 as a possible D gene (5 bases). This CDR3 is 15 amino acids long. Between the trimmed V and J ends, which lost 2 bases and 7 bases, there was a span of 12 bases. In germline, CDR1 is SGHTA, CDR2 FQGTGA. CDR3 residues: CASSLEGTENSPLHF. In DNA, the CDR3 is TGTGCCAGCAGCTTAGAAGGGACTGAGAATTCACCCCTCCACTTT.

This clonotype was counted a few times. The genes are TRBV7-2 and TRBJ2-3, with unresolved D. CDR3 length: 15 residues. Trimming cost V 3 bases and J 2 bases, with 12 bases left between them. The germline V gene has CDR1 SGHTA and CDR2 FQGNSA. Here the CDR3 reads CASSFIQPFTDTQYF. The CDR3 bases are TGTGCCAGCAGCTTTATCCAGCCGTTCACAGATACGCAGTATTTT.

This clonotype has only a few counts. The V call is TRBV13, the J call TRBJ2-1; no clear D. CDR1 and CDR2 from the germline V gene are PRHDT and FYEKMQ (reference sequence). The CDR3 is made up of 15 amino acids. V was shortened by 1 base and J by 4 bases, with 11 bases between the two germline ends. The CDR3 here is CASSLAGPPYNEQFF. CDR3 nucleotides: TGTGCCAGCAGCTTAGCTGGACCGCCATACAATGAGCAGTTCTTC.

The chain links TRBV12-3 or TRBV12-4 to TRBJ1-5; D ambiguous. The CDR3 is 12 residues long. V was cut by 7 bases and J by 5 bases, with 9 bases left in between. CDR3 sequence reads: CASNEGHQPQHF. The CDR3 DNA follows: TGTGCCAGCAACGAGGGTCATCAGCCCCAGCATTTT.